This T cell receptor beta chain was found in a study of metastatic and nonmetastatic thyroid tumors. Patients underwent thyroid surgery, and none had received any treatment before it. This clone was counted ten times or more. TCRdb reprocessed the PCR reads using MiXCR. The table records 30,000 to 35,000 clones, roughly 15% of them present only once. The length of the CDR3 is 11 residues. The V end lost 2 bases, the J end lost 6 bases, and 4 bases lay between the germline ends. Germline V gene lookup returns CDR1 SNHLY and CDR2 FYNNEI. The clonotype was recovered from a female donor with papillary thyroid cancer or a benign thyroid nodule (not recorded which). Some clones in this sample may be carry-over from other donors' samples. Sample: blood. The chain recombines TRBV2 with TRBJ1-2; no clear D. The CDR3 loop reads CASSEQDGYTF. The CDR3 DNA sequence: TGTGCCAGCAGTGAACAGGATGGCTACACCTTC.